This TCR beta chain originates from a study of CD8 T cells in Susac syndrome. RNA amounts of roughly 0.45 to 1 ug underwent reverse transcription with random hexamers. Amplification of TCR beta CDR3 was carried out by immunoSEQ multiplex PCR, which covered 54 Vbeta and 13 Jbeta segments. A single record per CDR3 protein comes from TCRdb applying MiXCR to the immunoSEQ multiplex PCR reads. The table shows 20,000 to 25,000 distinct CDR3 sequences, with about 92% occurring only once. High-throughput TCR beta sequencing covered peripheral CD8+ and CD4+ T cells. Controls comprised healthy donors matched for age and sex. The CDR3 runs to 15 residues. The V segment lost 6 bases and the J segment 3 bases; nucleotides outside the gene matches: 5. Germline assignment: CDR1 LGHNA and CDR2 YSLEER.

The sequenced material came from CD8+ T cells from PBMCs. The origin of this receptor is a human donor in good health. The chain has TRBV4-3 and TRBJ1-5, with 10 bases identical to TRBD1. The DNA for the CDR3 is TGCGCCAGCAGTCCCGGGACAGGGGACAATCAGCCCCAGCATTTT. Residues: CASSPGTGDNQPQHF.